This entry features one T cell receptor (beta chain) sequence. This sample was taken from a study of blood T cell repertoires in COVID-19. Study-level background: The United States, Italy and Spain provided the acute and convalescent COVID-19 samples. T cells, B-cell-depleted T cells, or PBMCs supplied cDNA or gDNA.

The CDR3 is made up of 16 amino acids. V was clipped by 5 bases and J by 3 bases, with 19 bases between them. Germline V gene sequence: CDR1 SGHVS, CDR2 FNYEAQ. Some clones are missing from TCRdb's copy, which holds only in-frame ones; the method was immunoSEQ multiplex PCR. The sample contains 150,000 to 200,000 clones, more than 75% of which appear only once. Sequencing was done on a sample of peripheral blood. The chain joins TRBV7-6 to TRBJ1-2, with unresolved D. The origin of this receptor is a man aged 18 to 29 with active or convalescent COVID-19. In DNA, the CDR3 is TGTGCCAGCAGCCCCTCGGTCGGGGAGAAGGACTATGGCTACACCTTC. Residues: CASSPSVGEKDYGYTF.